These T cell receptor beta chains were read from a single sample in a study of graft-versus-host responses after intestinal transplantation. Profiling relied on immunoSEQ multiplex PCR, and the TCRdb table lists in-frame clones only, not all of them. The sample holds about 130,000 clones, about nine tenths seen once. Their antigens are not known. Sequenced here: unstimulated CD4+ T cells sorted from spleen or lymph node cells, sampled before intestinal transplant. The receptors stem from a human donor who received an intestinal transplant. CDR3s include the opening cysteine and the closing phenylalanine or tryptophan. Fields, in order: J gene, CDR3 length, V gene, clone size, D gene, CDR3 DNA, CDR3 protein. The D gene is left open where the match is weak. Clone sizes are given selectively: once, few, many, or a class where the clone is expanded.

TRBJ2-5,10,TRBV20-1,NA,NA,TGCAGTCCTAAGGGTCAGACCCAGTACTTC,CSPKGQTQYF
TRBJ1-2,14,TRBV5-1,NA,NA,TGCGCCAGCAGCTTGGAAGGGGGTCCCTATGGCTACACCTTC,CASSLEGGPYGYTF
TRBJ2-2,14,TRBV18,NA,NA,TGTGCCAGCTCACCCCGACAGAACACCGGGGAGCTGTTTTTT,CASSPRQNTGELFF
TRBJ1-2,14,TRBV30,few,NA,TGTGCCTGGAGTGTACGGGGGCCGGGGGGAGGCTACACCTTC,CAWSVRGPGGGYTF
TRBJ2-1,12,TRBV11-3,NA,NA,TGTGCCAGCAGCTTGAAGGACAGCGAGCAGTTCTTC,CASSLKDSEQFF
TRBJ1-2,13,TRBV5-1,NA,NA,TGCGCCAGCAGCTTGGTTTCGGGAGATGGCTACACCTTC,CASSLVSGDGYTF
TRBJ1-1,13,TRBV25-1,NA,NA,TGTGCCAGCAGTTTCGGGAGGAACACTGAAGCTTTCTTT,CASSFGRNTEAFF
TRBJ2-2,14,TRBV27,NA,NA,TGTGCCAGCAGTTTGGCCAGGAACACCGGGGAGCTGTTTTTT,CASSLARNTGELFF
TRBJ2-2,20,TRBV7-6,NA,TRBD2,TGTGCCAGCAGCCTTACGACTGGACTAGCGGGAGGGCAGAACACCGGGGAGCTGTTTTTT,CASSLTTGLAGGQNTGELFF
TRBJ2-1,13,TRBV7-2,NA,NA,TGTGCCAGCAGCTTCGTCCGGGATAATGAGCAGTTCTTC,CASSFVRDNEQFF
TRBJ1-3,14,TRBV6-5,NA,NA,TGTGCCAGCAGTTACTCTTTACCCGGAAACACCATATATTTT,CASSYSLPGNTIYF
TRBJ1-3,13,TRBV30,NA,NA,TGTGCCTGGAGTGGGGGGGCTGGAAACACCATATATTTT,CAWSGGAGNTIYF
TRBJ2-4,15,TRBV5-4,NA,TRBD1,TGTGCCAGCAGCTCGGGACAGGGTCCTGGGAACATTCAGTACTTC,CASSSGQGPGNIQYF
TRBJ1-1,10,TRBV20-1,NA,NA,TGCAGTGTGGACGTAGGGGAAGCTTTCTTT,CSVDVGEAFF